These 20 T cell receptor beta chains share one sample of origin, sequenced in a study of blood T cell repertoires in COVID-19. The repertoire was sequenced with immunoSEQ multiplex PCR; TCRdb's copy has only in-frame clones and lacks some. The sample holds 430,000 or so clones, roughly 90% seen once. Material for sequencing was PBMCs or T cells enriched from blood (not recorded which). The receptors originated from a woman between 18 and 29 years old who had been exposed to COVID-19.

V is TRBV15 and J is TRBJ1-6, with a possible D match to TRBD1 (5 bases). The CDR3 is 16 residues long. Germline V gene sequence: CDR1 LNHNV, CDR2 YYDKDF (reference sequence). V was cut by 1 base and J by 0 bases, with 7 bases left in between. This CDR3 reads CATSRGDSSYNSPLHF. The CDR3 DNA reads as TGTGCCACCAGCAGAGGCGACAGCTCCTATAATTCACCCCTCCACTTT.

CDR3 in DNA: TGTGCCAGCAGCTTCCGCCGGACAGGGGAGGACACTGAAGCTTTCTTT. It yields the protein CASSFRRTGEDTEAFF. The rearrangement uses TRBV7-8 and TRBJ1-1; 9 bases agree with TRBD1. Germline V gene lookup returns CDR1 SGHVS and CDR2 FQNEAQ. The CDR3 has 16 amino acids. After removal of 3 bases from V and 3 bases from J, the junction contained 8 bases not matched to a gene.

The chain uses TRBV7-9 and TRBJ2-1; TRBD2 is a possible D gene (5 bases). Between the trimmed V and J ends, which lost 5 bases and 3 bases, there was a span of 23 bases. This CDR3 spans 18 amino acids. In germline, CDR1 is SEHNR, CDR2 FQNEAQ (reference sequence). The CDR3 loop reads CASSGRTSAQQLYNEQFF. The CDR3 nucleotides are TGTGCCAGCAGCGGTAGGACTTCCGCTCAACAACTCTACAATGAGCAGTTCTTC.

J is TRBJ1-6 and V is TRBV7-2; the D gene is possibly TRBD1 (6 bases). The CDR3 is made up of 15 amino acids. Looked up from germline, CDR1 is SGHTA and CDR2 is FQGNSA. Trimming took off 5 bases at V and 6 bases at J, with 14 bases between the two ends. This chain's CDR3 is CASSLDSSFNSPLHF. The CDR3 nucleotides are TGTGCCAGCAGCCTGGACAGCAGCTTTAATTCACCCCTCCACTTT.

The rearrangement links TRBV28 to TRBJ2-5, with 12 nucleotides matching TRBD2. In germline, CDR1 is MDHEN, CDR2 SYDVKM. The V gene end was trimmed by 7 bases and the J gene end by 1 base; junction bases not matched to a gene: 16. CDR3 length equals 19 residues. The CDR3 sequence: CASTAERSGTSGLQETQYF. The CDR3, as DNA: TGTGCCAGCACCGCTGAAAGGAGTGGGACTAGCGGGCTCCAAGAGACCCAGTACTTC.

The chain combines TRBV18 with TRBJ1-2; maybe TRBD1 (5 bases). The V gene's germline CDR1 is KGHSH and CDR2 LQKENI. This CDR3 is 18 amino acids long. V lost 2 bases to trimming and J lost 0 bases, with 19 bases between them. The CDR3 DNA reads TGTGCCAGCTCACCAGGATGGTTATTGGACACTACTAACTATGGCTACACCTTC. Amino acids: CASSPGWLLDTTNYGYTF.

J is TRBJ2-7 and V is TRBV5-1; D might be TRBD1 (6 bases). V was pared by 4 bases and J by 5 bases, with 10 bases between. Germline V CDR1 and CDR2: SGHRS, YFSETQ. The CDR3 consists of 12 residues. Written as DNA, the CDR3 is TGCGCCAGCAGCGTCACAGGGCACGAGCAGTACTTC. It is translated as CASSVTGHEQYF.

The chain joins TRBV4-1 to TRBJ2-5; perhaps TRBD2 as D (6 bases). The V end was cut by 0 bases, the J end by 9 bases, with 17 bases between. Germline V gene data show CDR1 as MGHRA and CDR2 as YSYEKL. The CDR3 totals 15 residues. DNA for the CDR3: TGCGCCAGCAGCCAAGAGACTAGTTTGCCCCAGGCCCAGTACTTC. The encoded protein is CASSQETSLPQAQYF.

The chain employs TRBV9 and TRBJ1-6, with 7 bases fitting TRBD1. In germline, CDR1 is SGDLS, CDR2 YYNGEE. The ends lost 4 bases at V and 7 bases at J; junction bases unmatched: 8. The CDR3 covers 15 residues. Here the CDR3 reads CASSPGTAPNSPLHF. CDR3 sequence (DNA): TGTGCCAGCAGCCCGGGGACAGCCCCGAATTCACCCCTCCACTTT.

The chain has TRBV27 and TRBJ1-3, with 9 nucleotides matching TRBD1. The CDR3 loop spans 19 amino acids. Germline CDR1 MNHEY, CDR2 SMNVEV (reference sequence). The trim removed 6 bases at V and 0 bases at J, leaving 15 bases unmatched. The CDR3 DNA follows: TGTGCCAGCAGCCCGACCGGGACAGGGACGTCCGGCTCTGGAAACACCATATATTTT. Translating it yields CASSPTGTGTSGSGNTIYF.

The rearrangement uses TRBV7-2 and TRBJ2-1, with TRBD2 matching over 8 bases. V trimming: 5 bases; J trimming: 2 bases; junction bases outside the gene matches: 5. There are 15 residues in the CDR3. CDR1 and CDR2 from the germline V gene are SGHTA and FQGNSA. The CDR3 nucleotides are TGTGCCAGCAGCCTACTAGCGGCGACCTACAATGAGCAGTTCTTC. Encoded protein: CASSLLAATYNEQFF. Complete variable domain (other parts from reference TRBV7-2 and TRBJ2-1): GAGVSQSPSNKVTEKGKDVELRCDPISGHTALYWYRQSLGQGLEFLIYFQGNSAPDKSGLPSDRFSAERTGGSVSTLTIQRTQQEDSAVYLCASSLLAATYNEQFFGPGTRLTVL.

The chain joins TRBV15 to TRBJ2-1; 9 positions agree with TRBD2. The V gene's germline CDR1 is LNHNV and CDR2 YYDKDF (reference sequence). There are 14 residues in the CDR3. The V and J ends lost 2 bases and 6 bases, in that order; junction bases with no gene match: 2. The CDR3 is CATSRLAGINEQFF. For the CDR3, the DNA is TGTGCCACCAGCAGACTAGCGGGGATCAATGAGCAGTTCTTC.

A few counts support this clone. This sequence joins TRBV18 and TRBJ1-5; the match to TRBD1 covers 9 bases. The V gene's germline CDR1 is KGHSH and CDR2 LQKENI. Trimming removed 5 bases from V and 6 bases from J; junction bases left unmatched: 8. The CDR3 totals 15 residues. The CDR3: CASSVLQGASQPQHF. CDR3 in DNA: TGTGCCAGCTCAGTTTTACAGGGGGCGAGTCAGCCCCAGCATTTT.

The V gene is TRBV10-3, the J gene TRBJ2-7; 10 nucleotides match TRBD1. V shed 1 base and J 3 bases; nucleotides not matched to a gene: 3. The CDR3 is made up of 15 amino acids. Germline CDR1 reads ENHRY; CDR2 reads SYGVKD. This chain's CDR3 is CAISEWGDRGYEQYF. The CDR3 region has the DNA TGTGCCATCAGTGAGTGGGGGGACAGGGGCTACGAGCAGTACTTC.

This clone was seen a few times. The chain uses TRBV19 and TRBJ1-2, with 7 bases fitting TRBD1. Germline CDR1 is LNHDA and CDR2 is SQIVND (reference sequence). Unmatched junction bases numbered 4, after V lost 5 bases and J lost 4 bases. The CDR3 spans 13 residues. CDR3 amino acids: CASSYSGGYGYTF. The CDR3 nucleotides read TGTGCCAGTAGTTATTCAGGGGGCTATGGCTACACCTTC.

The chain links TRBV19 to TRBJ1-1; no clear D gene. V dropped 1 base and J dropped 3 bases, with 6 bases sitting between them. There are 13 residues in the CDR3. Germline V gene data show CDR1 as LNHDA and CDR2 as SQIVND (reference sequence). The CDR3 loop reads CASSIAGDTEAFF. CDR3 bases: TGTGCCAGTAGTATAGCGGGAGACACTGAAGCTTTCTTT.

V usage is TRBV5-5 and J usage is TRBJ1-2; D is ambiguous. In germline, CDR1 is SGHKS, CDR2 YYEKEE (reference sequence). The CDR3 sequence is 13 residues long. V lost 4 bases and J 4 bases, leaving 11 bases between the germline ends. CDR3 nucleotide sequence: TGTGCCAGCAGCCTCTCGCCGGGCTATGGCTACACCTTC. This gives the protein CASSLSPGYGYTF. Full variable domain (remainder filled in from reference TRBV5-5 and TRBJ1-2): DAGVTQSPTHLIKTRGQQVTLRCSPISGHKSVSWYQQVLGQGPQFIFQYYEKEERGRGNFPDRFSARQFPNYSSELNVNALLLGDSALYLCASSLSPGYGYTFGSGTRLTVV.

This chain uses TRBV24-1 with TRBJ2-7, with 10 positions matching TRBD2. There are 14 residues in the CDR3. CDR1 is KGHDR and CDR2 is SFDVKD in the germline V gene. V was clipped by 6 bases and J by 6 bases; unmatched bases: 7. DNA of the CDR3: TGTGCCACCAGTCTAGCGGGAGCTGGAGGCGAGCAGTACTTC. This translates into CATSLAGAGGEQYF.

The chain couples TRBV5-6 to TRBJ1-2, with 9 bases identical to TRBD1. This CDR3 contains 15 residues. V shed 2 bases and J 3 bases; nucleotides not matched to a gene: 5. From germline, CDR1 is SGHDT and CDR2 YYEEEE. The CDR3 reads CASSLGQGSYYGYTF. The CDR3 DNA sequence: TGTGCCAGCAGCTTAGGACAGGGGAGCTACTATGGCTACACCTTC.

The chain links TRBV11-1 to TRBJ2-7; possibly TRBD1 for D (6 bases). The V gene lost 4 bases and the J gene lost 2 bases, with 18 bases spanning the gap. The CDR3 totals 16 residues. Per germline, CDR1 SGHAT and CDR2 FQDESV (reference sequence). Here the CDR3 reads CASSWDRDTQAYEQYF. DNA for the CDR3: TGTGCCAGCAGCTGGGACCGGGACACCCAGGCCTACGAGCAGTACTTC.